These T cell receptor beta chains were read from a single sample in a study of cytotoxic CD8 clonotypes in ibrutinib-treated CLL. Profiling relied on immunoSEQ multiplex PCR, and the TCRdb table lists in-frame clones only, not all of them. Here the sample spans roughly 300,000 clones, roughly 76% being singletons. The material sequenced was PBMCs, taken at disease progression, from a patient treated with ibrutinib. The receptor set was obtained from a human donor with chronic lymphocytic leukemia. Each CDR3 is given with its conserved first and last residue. A D gene is named only where the DNA matches it firmly. Rows may omit the clone size; those that give it use once, few, many or a size class.

>.|.|TRBJ2-1|TRBV28
CASSPQGSGGVEQFF
TGTGCCAGCAGTCCCCAAGGCAGCGGCGGCGTTGAGCAGTTCTTC
>.|.|TRBJ1-3|TRBV19
CASSYLQGPIYF
TGTGCCAGTAGCTATTTACAGGGCCCCATATATTTT
>.|.|TRBJ2-2|TRBV9
CASSVVDRGGELFF
TGTGCCAGCAGCGTAGTTGATCGAGGCGGGGAGCTGTTTTTT
>.|.|TRBJ2-5|TRBV13
CASSLAEYQETQYF
TGTGCCAGCAGCTTAGCAGAGTACCAAGAGACCCAGTACTTC
>.|.|TRBJ2-7|TRBV27
CASSFGRAYEQYF
TGTGCCAGCAGTTTCGGTCGCGCTTACGAGCAGTACTTC
>.|.|TRBJ2-2|TRBV7-3
CASSPRGLMSGELFF
TGTGCCAGCAGCCCCCGGGGCCTGATGAGCGGGGAGCTGTTTTTT
>.|.|TRBJ2-7|TRBV7-9
CASSEGLRPYEQYF
TGTGCCAGCAGCGAAGGACTCCGGCCCTACGAGCAGTACTTC
>.|.|TRBJ1-4|TRBV7-9
CASRDGGLEKLFF
TGTGCCAGCAGGGACGGCGGGTTGGAAAAACTGTTTTTT
>.|.|TRBJ2-1|TRBV12-2
CASRPGQYNEQFF
TGTGCAAGTCGCCCCGGACAGTACAATGAGCAGTTCTTC
>.|.|TRBJ2-1|TRBV7-9
CASSAHTGQYNEQFF
TGTGCCAGCAGCGCCCACACAGGACAGTACAATGAGCAGTTCTTC
>once|.|TRBJ1-2|TRBV27
CASMRTRRFHGYTF
TGTGCCAGCATGAGGACCAGGAGGTTCCATGGCTACACCTTC
>.|.|TRBJ1-2|TRBV5-1
CASSHDQGNYGYTF
TGCGCCAGCAGCCACGACCAGGGAAACTATGGCTACACCTTC
>.|.|TRBJ1-1|TRBV7-9
CASSLSDAEAFF
TGTGCCAGCAGCTTATCGGACGCTGAAGCTTTCTTT
>.|.|TRBJ2-3|TRBV2
CASIFRAPADTQYF
TGTGCCAGCATCTTCAGGGCCCCCGCAGATACGCAGTATTTT
>.|.|TRBJ1-4|TRBV25-1
CASSESPGWANEKLFF
TGTGCCAGCAGTGAATCCCCAGGGTGGGCTAATGAAAAACTGTTTTTT
>.|TRBD2|TRBJ2-7|TRBV5-6
CASSSGLADYEQYF
TGTGCCAGCAGCTCCGGGCTAGCGGACTACGAGCAGTACTTC
>.|.|TRBJ2-7|TRBV7-2
CASSLAPLRWVSYEQYF
TGTGCCAGCAGCTTAGCCCCCCTGAGGTGGGTGTCCTACGAGCAGTACTTC
>.|TRBD1|TRBJ1-1|TRBV5-1
CASSFQTGWTNTEAFF
TGCGCCAGCAGCTTTCAGACAGGGTGGACCAACACTGAAGCTTTCTTT
>.|.|TRBJ1-2|TRBV12-5
CASGLAFSGDYGYTF
TGTGCTAGTGGTTTGGCGTTTTCAGGGGACTATGGCTACACCTTC
>once|TRBD2|TRBJ2-7|TRBV5-4
CASRTGLAGGEQYF
TGTGCCAGCAGAACGGGACTAGCGGGAGGCGAGCAGTACTTC
>.|TRBD2|TRBJ2-7|TRBV4-1
CAIAGTSLYEQYF
TGCGCCATCGCCGGGACTAGCCTTTACGAGCAGTACTTC
>once|.|TRBJ1-2|TRBV2
CASITRGFNYGYTF
TGTGCCAGCATTACCAGGGGCTTTAACTATGGCTACACCTTC
>few|.|TRBJ1-2|TRBV7-9
CASSLSHYGYTF
TGTGCCAGCAGCTTATCGCACTATGGCTACACCTTC
>few|.|TRBJ2-5|TRBV7-6
CASSHPNLLAVQETQYF
TGTGCCAGCAGCCACCCAAACCTACTAGCCGTACAAGAGACCCAGTACTTC
>.|TRBD2|TRBJ2-1|TRBV7-9
CASSQTSGSQIRLNNEQFF
TGTGCCAGCAGCCAGACTAGCGGGAGCCAAATAAGGTTGAACAATGAGCAGTTCTTC
>.|.|TRBJ2-7|TRBV6-5
CASSYFSGTYEQYF
TGTGCCAGCAGTTACTTCTCGGGGACCTACGAGCAGTACTTC
>.|.|TRBJ2-3|TRBV15
CATSRLQGRGSDTQYF
TGTGCCACCAGCAGGCTACAGGGAAGGGGGTCAGATACGCAGTATTTT
>few|TRBD2|TRBJ2-7|TRBV5-1
CASSTRSGRKGEQYF
TGCGCCAGCAGCACAAGGAGCGGGAGGAAGGGGGAGCAGTACTTC
>.|.|TRBJ2-1|TRBV18
CASCQSNNEQFF
TGTGCCAGCTGTCAGTCGAACAATGAGCAGTTCTTC
>.|.|TRBJ1-2|TRBV15
CATSPLGIYGYTF
TGTGCCACCAGCCCCCTGGGGATCTATGGCTACACCTTC
>few|TRBD2|TRBJ2-7|TRBV28
CASSFSGRAFYEQYF
TGTGCCAGCAGTTTTAGCGGGAGGGCCTTCTACGAGCAGTACTTC
>.|.|TRBJ2-5|TRBV25-1
CASSDKPRDRWRETQYF
TGTGCCAGCAGTGACAAACCTCGGGACCGCTGGCGGGAGACCCAGTACTTC
>.|.|TRBJ2-3|TRBV5-1
CASSLGGHTQYF
TGCGCCAGCAGTCTGGGGGGACACACGCAGTATTTT
>.|.|TRBJ2-3|TRBV12-5
CASGFSLEDTQYF
TGTGCTAGTGGTTTTTCGTTGGAGGATACGCAGTATTTT
>.|.|TRBJ2-7|TRBV21-1
CASSPEKGVFYEQYF
TGTGCCAGCAGCCCAGAAAAAGGGGTTTTCTACGAGCAGTACTTC
>.|TRBD1|TRBJ1-1|TRBV6-1
CASSAGTGGTEAFF
TGTGCCAGCAGTGCCGGGACAGGCGGGACTGAAGCTTTCTTT
>.|TRBD2|TRBJ2-3|TRBV11-3
CASSLTAGLADTQYF
TGTGCCAGCAGCTTAACAGCGGGGTTGGCAGATACGCAGTATTTT
>.|.|TRBJ1-1|TRBV29-1
CSALPQTRTGTEAFF
TGCAGCGCCCTTCCCCAAACGCGGACGGGCACTGAAGCTTTCTTT
>few|.|TRBJ1-5|TRBV7-2
CASSAPRDGYNQPQHF
TGTGCCAGCAGCGCCCCACGGGACGGATACAATCAGCCCCAGCATTTT
>.|.|TRBJ1-5|TRBV6-5
CASSYRAGPQHF
TGTGCCAGCAGTTACAGGGCTGGGCCCCAGCATTTT
>.|.|TRBJ1-1|TRBV4-1
CASSRRVMGLRDTEAFF
TGCGCCAGCAGCCGGCGAGTGATGGGCCTCCGAGACACTGAAGCTTTCTTT
>.|TRBD2|TRBJ2-5|TRBV18
CASSLASGSWETQYF
TGTGCCAGCTCACTGGCTAGCGGGAGTTGGGAGACCCAGTACTTC
>few|TRBD1|TRBJ1-5|TRBV19
CASSIQGAAQPQHF
TGTGCCAGTAGTATTCAGGGGGCGGCCCAGCCCCAGCATTTT
>few|.|TRBJ2-7|TRBV4-2
CASSQVGTPNLYEQYF
TGTGCCAGCAGCCAAGTAGGGACTCCAAACCTCTACGAGCAGTACTTC
>once|.|TRBJ2-2|TRBV19
CASSSRQITNTGELFF
TGTGCCAGTAGTAGCAGGCAAATTACGAACACCGGGGAGCTGTTTTTT
>.|.|TRBJ2-2|TRBV5-6
CASSPGTITGELFF
TGTGCCAGCAGCCCAGGGACAATCACCGGGGAGCTGTTTTTT
>once|.|TRBJ2-3|TRBV7-3
CASSPTGTSTDTQYF
TGTGCCAGCAGCCCTACAGGGACTAGCACAGATACGCAGTATTTT
>.|TRBD1|TRBJ1-4|TRBV7-9
CASSAAGGDEKLFF
TGTGCCAGCAGCGCAGCAGGGGGGGATGAAAAACTGTTTTTT
>.|TRBD2|TRBJ2-3|TRBV6-6
CASSYLSSGGFDTQYF
TGTGCCAGCAGTTACCTCTCTAGCGGGGGATTCGATACGCAGTATTTT
>.|TRBD1|TRBJ2-7|TRBV18
CASSPVGTGLKQYF
TGTGCCAGCTCACCTGTAGGGACAGGGCTCAAGCAGTACTTC